These 9 T cell receptor beta chains were sequenced from one sample in a study of cytomegalovirus exposure and HLA in healthy donors. Both 60 Vbeta primers and 13 Jbeta primers went into the PCR. The method was immunoSEQ multiplex PCR; TCRdb's version includes in-frame clones alone and lacks a portion of them. The specimen's table records under 200,000 clones. Sequenced material: PBMCs. These receptors were taken from a man aged 25-45 years in good health and CMV-seronegative.

The chain uses TRBV7-6 and TRBJ2-1; 7 positions agree with TRBD2. Germline CDR1 SGHVS, CDR2 FNYEAQ. V was pared by 3 bases and J by 5 bases, with 4 bases of the junction left unmatched. This CDR3 contains 14 residues. The CDR3 nucleotides are TGTGCCAGCAGCTTGTCGGGAGGCCACAATGAGCAGTTCTTC. This encodes CASSLSGGHNEQFF.

This chain connects TRBV2 to TRBJ1-1; the D is unclear. There are 11 residues in the CDR3. CDR1 and CDR2 from the germline V gene are SNHLY and FYNNEI. The V and J ends lost 3 bases and 8 bases respectively, with 7 bases between them. This chain's CDR3 is CASSDGMEAFF. Here the CDR3 DNA reads TGTGCCAGCAGTGACGGGATGGAAGCTTTCTTT.

The chain combines TRBV5-5 with TRBJ2-7; D unclear. CDR3 length equals 13 residues. Trimming removed 2 bases at V and 1 base at J, with 7 bases between. The germline V gene encodes CDR1 SGHKS and CDR2 YYEKEE (reference sequence). CDR3 residues: CASSFGYSYEQYF. The CDR3 DNA follows: TGTGCCAGCAGCTTCGGTTATTCCTACGAGCAGTACTTC.

The chain couples TRBV15 to TRBJ2-2; 14 nucleotides agree with TRBD2. This CDR3 comprises 21 residues. The trim removed 0 bases at V and 0 bases at J, leaving 9 bases unmatched. Germline V CDR1 and CDR2: LNHNV, YYDKDF (reference sequence). Here the CDR3 DNA reads TGTGCCACCAGCAGAGAGCGGACTAGCGGGGGGCTAGACTCGAACACCGGGGAGCTGTTTTTT. As protein: CATSRERTSGGLDSNTGELFF.

This chain connects TRBV28 to TRBJ2-3; 9 bases agree with TRBD1. The length of the CDR3 is 15 residues. Germline V lookup: CDR1 MDHEN, CDR2 SYDVKM. Trimming removed 7 bases from V and 2 bases from J; junction bases left unmatched: 7. The CDR3 here is CASITGQGYTDTQYF. The CDR3 DNA sequence: TGTGCCAGCATCACCGGACAGGGGTACACAGATACGCAGTATTTT.

The rearrangement links TRBV9 to TRBJ2-2; 13 positions agree with TRBD2. Germline loops: CDR1 SGDLS, CDR2 YYNGEE. This CDR3 contains 18 residues. With 0 bases clipped from V and 1 base from J, the junction kept 3 bases outside the gene matches. Written as DNA, the CDR3 is TGTGCCAGCAGCGTAGGACGGACTAGCGGGAGGAACACCGGGGAGCTGTTTTTT. It is translated as CASSVGRTSGRNTGELFF.

V usage is TRBV27 and J usage is TRBJ1-1; TRBD1 matches 9 bases. Germline-derived CDR1 and CDR2 are MNHEY and SMNVEV (reference sequence). The V gene end was trimmed by 7 bases and the J gene end by 5 bases; junction bases not matched to a gene: 17. CDR3 length: 17 amino acids. Here the CDR3 reads CASTSTLHRGRRTEAFF. CDR3 bases: TGTGCCAGCACTTCTACCCTCCACAGGGGGCGTAGGACTGAAGCTTTCTTT.

The chain carries TRBV5-4 and TRBJ2-5, with a tentative D call TRBD2 (6 bases). The CDR3 is 16 residues long. CDR1 is SGHNT and CDR2 is YYREEE in the germline V gene (reference sequence). V was cut by 0 bases and J by 5 bases, with 17 bases left in between. Here the CDR3 DNA reads TGTGCCAGCAGCTTGGAAACTAGCCGAGTAGGGGAGACCCAGTACTTC. It encodes CASSLETSRVGETQYF.

For the CDR3, the DNA is TGTGCCAGCAGCGAGCAGGGGCATGAGCAGTTCTTC. It translates to CASSEQGHEQFF. This rearrangement joins TRBV9 to TRBJ2-1, with D perhaps TRBD1 (6 bases). The ends were cut back, 3 bases at V and 8 bases at J, with 9 bases in the middle. Germline values: CDR1 SGDLS, CDR2 YYNGEE. CDR3 length: 12 amino acids.